This T cell receptor (beta chain) was recorded in a study of blood T cell repertoires in COVID-19. The method was immunoSEQ multiplex PCR; TCRdb's version includes in-frame clones alone and lacks a portion of them. This table holds some 49,000 clones, approximately 82% found once. CDR3 length equals 13 residues. Looked up from germline, CDR1 is SGHTA and CDR2 is FQGNSA. The junction had 4 bases not matched to a gene; V was cut back by 5 bases and J by 5 bases. V gene TRBV7-2 combines with J gene TRBJ2-7, with 9 bases that match TRBD1. The specimen was peripheral blood. The clonotype comes from a human donor in a cohort sampled during active COVID-19. The CDR3 loop reads CASSRDRVNEQYF. The CDR3 nucleotides are TGTGCCAGCAGCCGGGACAGGGTCAACGAGCAGTACTTC.